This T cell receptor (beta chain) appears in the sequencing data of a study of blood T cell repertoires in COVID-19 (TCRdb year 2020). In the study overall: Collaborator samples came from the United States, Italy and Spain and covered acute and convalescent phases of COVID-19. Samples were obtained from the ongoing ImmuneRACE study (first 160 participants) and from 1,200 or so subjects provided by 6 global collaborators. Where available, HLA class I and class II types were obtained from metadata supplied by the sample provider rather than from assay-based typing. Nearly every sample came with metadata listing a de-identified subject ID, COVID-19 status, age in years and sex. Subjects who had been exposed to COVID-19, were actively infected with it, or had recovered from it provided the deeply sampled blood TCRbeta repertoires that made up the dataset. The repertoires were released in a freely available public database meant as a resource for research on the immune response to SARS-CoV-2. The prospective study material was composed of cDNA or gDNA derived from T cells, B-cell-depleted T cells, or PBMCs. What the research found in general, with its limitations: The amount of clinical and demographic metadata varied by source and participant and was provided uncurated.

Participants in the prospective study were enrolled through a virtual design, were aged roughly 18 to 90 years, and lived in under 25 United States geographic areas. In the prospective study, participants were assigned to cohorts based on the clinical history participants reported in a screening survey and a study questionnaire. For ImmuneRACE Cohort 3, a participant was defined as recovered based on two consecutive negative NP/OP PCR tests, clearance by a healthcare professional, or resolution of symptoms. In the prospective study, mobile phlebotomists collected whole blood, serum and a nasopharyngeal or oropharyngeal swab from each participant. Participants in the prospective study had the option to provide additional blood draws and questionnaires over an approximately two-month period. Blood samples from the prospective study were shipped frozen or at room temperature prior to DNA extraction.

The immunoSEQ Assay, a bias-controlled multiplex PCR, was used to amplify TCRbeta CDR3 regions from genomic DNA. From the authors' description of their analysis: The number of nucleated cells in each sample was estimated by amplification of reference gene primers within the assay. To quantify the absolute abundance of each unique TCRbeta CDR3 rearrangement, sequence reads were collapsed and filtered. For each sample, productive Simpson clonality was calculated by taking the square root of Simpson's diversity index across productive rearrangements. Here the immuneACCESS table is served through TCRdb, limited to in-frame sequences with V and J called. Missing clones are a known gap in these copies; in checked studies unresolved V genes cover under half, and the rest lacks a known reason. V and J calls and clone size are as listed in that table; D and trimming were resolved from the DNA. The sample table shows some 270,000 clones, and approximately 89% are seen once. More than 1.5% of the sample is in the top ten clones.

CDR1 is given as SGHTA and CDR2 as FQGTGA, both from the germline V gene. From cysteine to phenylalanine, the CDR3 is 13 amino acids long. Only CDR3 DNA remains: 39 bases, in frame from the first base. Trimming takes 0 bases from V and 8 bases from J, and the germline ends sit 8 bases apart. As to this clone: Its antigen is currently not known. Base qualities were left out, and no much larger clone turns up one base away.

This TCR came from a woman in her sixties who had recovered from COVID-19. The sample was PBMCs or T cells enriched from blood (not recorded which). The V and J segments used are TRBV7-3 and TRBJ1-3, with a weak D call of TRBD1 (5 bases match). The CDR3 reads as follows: CASSLTREDTIYF. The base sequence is TGTGCCAGCAGCTTAACCAGGGAGGACACCATATATTTT.